This T cell receptor beta chain originates from a study of blood T cell repertoires in COVID-19. Study-wide background: PBMCs, B-cell-depleted T cells, or T cells were the source of the cDNA or gDNA that made up the material.

Trimming took 3 bases from V and 8 from J, leaving 13 bases between them. This CDR3 is built from 13 residues. The germline V gene has CDR1 DFQATT and CDR2 SNEGSKA (reference sequence). Sequenced by immunoSEQ multiplex PCR; TCRdb stores in-frame clones only, minus some. The data contain around 65,000 clones, 80% to 90% of them singletons. This clone was counted a single time. This sequence joins TRBV20-1 and TRBJ1-4, with D hard to call. Source material: peripheral blood. The TCR comes from an older man with acute or convalescent COVID-19. The CDR3 DNA reads as TGCAGTGCTAGTGAGAGGTTCGGGGAAAAACTGTTTTTT. Its protein is CSASERFGEKLFF.